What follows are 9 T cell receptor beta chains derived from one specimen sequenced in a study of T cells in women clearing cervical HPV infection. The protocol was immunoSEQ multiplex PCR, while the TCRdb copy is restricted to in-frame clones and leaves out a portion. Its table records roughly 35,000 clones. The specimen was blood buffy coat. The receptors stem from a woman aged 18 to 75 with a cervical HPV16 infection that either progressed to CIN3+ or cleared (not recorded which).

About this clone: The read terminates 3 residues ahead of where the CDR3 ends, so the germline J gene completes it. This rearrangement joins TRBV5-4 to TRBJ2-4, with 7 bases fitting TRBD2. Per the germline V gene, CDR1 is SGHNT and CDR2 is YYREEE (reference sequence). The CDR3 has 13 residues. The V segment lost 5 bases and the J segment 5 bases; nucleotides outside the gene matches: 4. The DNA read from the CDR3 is TGTGCCAGCAGTTTCAGCGGGGAAAACATT. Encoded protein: CASSFSGENI. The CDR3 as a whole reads CASSFSGENIQYF.

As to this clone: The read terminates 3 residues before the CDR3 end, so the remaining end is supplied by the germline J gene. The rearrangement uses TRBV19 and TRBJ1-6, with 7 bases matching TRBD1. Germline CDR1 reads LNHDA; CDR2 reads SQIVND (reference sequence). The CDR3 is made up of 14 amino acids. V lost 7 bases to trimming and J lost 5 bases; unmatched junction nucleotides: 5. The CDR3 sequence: CASTPTGNNSPLHF. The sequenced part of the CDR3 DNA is TGTGCCAGTACCCCGACAGGGAATAATTCACCC. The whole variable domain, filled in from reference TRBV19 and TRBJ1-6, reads DGGITQSPKYLFRKEGQNVTLSCEQNLNHDAMYWYRQDPGQGLRLIYYSQIVNDFQKGDIAEGYSVSREKKESFPLTVTSAQKNPTAFYLCASTPTGNNSPLHFGNGTRLTVT.

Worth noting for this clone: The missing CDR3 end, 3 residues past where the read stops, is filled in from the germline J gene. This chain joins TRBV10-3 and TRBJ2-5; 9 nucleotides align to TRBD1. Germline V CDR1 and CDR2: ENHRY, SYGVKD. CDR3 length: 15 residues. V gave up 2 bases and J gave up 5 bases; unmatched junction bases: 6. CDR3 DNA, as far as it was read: TGTGCCATCAGTGAGCCGGGACAGGGCTTGGAGACC. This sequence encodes CAISEPGQGLET. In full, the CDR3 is CAISEPGQGLETQYF.

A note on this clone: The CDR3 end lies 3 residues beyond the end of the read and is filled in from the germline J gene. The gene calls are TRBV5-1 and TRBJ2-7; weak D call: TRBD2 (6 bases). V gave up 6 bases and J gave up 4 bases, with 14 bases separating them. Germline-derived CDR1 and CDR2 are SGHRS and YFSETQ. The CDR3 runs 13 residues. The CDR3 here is CASTRTGLYEQYF. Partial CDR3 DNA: TGCGCCAGCACCAGGACGGGACTTTACGAG.

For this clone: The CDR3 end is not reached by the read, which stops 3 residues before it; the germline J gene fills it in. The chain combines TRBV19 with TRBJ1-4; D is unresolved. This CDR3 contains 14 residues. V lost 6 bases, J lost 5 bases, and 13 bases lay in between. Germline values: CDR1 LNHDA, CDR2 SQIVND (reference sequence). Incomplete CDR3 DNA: TGTGCCAGTAGCTCGACAACCGTAAATGAAAAA. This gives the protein CASSSTTVNEK. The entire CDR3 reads CASSSTTVNEKLFF.

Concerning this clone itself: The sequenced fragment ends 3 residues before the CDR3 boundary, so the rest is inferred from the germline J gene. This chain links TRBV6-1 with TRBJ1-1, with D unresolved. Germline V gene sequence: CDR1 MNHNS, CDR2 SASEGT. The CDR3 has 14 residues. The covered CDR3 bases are TGTGCCAGCAGTGAATGGCTAGCGGACTACGAG. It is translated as CASSEWLADYE. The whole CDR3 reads CASSEWLADYEAFF.

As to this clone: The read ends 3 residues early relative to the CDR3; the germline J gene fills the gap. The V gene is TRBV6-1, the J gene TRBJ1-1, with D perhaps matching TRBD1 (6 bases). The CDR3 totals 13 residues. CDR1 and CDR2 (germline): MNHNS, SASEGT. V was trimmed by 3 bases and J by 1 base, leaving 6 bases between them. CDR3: CASSEGANTEAFF. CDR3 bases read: TGTGCCAGCAGTGAGGGGGCGAACACTGAA.

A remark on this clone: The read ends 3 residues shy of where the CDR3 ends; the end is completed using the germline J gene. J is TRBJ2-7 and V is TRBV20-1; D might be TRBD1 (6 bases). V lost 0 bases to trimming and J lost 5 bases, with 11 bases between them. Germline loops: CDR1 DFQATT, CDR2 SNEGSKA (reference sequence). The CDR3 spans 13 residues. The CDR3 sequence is CSARETGTNEQYF. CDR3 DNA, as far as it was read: TGCAGTGCTAGAGAAACAGGGACCAACGAG.

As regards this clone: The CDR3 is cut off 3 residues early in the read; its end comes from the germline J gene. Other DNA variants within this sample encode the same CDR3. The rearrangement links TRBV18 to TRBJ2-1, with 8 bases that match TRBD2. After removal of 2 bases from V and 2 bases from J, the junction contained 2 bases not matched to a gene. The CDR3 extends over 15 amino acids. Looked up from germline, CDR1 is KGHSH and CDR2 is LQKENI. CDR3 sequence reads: CASSPSGSAYNEQFF. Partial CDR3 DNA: TGTGCCAGCTCACCAAGCGGGAGCGCCTACAATGAG.